What follows are 18 T cell receptor beta chains derived from one specimen sequenced in a study of synovial regulatory T cells in juvenile arthritis. Assay used: immunoSEQ multiplex PCR; TCRdb lists only in-frame clones, some missing. The sample table includes 8,000 to 10,000 clones. Sample: Treg cells from blood. As to subset: remaining (HLA-DR-negative) circulating blood Treg cells. The receptors were sampled from a donor younger than 30 with juvenile idiopathic arthritis.

The CDR3 spells CAISHQGNPYEQYF. The chain combines TRBV10-3 with TRBJ2-5; TCRdb selects TRBD1, and the lack of DNA leaves this call unchecked. Germline V gene lookup returns CDR1 ENHRY and CDR2 SYGVKD. The CDR3 runs to 14 residues. No coding sequence is recorded.

This chain links TRBV27 with TRBJ2-5. From germline, CDR1 is MNHEY and CDR2 SMNVEV (reference sequence). This CDR3 region has 11 residues. There is no recorded DNA. The CDR3 spells CASSPQETQYF.

The chain recombines TRBV18 with TRBJ1-1. This CDR3 has 15 residues. No DNA sequence is on record. The germline V gene has CDR1 KGHSH and CDR2 LQKENI. CDR3: CASSLIRSMNTEAFF.

This CDR3 reads CSALSSETQYF. The rearrangement joins TRBV20-1 to TRBJ2-5; the D gene TCRdb calls, TRBD2, cannot be checked with no DNA. Germline lookup yields CDR1 DFQATT and CDR2 SNEGSKA (reference sequence). This CDR3 has 11 residues. No nucleotide data were recorded.

CDR3 residues: CASGLRSGGYGYTF. The V gene is TRBV12-5, the J gene TRBJ1-2. Germline CDR1 reads LGHNT; CDR2 reads FRNRAP. The CDR3 runs to 14 residues. No nucleotide data were recorded.

CDR3 loop: CASSLVGTWAHEQYF. V gene TRBV5-5 combines with J gene TRBJ2-7; TCRdb lists TRBD1, though no DNA is available to test this call. This CDR3 spans 15 amino acids. Only the protein is on record. CDR1 and CDR2 (germline): SGHKS, YYEKEE (reference sequence).

The chain recombines TRBV2 with TRBJ1-1; no DNA is available, so the TRBD1 call from TCRdb remains unchecked. The CDR3 length is 13 residues. There is no recorded DNA. CDR1 SNHLY and CDR2 FYNNEI come from the germline V gene. CDR3 sequence: CASSTDRGLVAFF. Full variable domain (remainder filled in from reference TRBV2 and TRBJ1-1): EPEVTQTPSHQVTQMGQEVILRCVPISNHLYFYWYRQILGQKVEFLVSFYNNEISEKSEIFDDQFSVERPDGSNFTLKIRSTKLEDSAMYFCASSTDRGLVAFFGQGTRLTVV.

The chain employs TRBV5-6 and TRBJ2-7; TCRdb's D gene call, TRBD2, goes unchecked for lack of DNA. The germline V gene encodes CDR1 SGHDT and CDR2 YYEEEE. This CDR3 contains 13 residues. DNA is not on record. CDR3 in amino acids: CASSRAGGHEQYF.

This chain joins TRBV18 and TRBJ2-1; TCRdb's assignment of TRBD1 cannot be checked, as there is no DNA. Germline V gene lookup returns CDR1 KGHSH and CDR2 LQKENI. The CDR3 loop spans 14 amino acids. A DNA sequence was not provided. This CDR3 is CASSSDRVGNEQFF.

This chain connects TRBV19 to TRBJ2-7; lacking DNA, the TRBD2 call made by TCRdb goes unchecked. Germline lookup yields CDR1 LNHDA and CDR2 SQIVND (reference sequence). The CDR3 has 13 amino acids. The coding DNA is unavailable. CDR3 sequence: CASSLGLRYEQYF.

The chain couples TRBV18 to TRBJ2-7; there is no DNA to check the TCRdb D call of TRBD1. Germline assignment: CDR1 KGHSH and CDR2 LQKENI. The CDR3 has 16 amino acids. No DNA appears here. This CDR3 reads CASSPGPQGAGYEQYF.

This chain uses TRBV18 with TRBJ2-6; TCRdb's D gene call, TRBD2, goes unchecked for lack of DNA. The germline CDR1 and CDR2 sequences are KGHSH and LQKENI. This CDR3 contains 15 residues. The DNA sequence is not available. CDR3 loop: CASSLGTSGANVLTF.

The J gene is TRBJ1-2, the V gene TRBV7-2; TCRdb lists TRBD1, though no DNA is available to test this call. CDR1 is SGHTA, CDR2 FQGNSA, per germline. CDR3 length: 14 residues. No coding sequence is recorded. CDR3 in amino acids: CASSVLTGDYGYTF.

The rearrangement uses TRBV7-8 and TRBJ2-3; there is no DNA to check the TCRdb D call of TRBD2. CDR1 is SGHVS, CDR2 FQNEAQ, per germline. The CDR3 consists of 16 residues. No nucleotide data were recorded. Here the CDR3 reads CASNKGGRASTDTQYF. The variable domain in full, with the rest retrieved from reference TRBV7-8 and TRBJ2-3, is GAGVSQSPRYKVAKRGQDVALRCDPISGHVSLFWYQQALGQGPEFLTYFQNEAQLDKSGLPSDRFFAERPEGSVSTLKIQRTQQEDSAVYLCASNKGGRASTDTQYFGPGTRLTVL.

V usage is TRBV18 and J usage is TRBJ1-5. Germline V CDR1 and CDR2: KGHSH, LQKENI. The CDR3 loop spans 14 amino acids. No DNA is recorded. CDR3 loop: CASSPRRVNQPQHF.

This chain links TRBV4-1 with TRBJ1-1. Germline-derived CDR1 and CDR2 are MGHRA and YSYEKL. The CDR3 extends over 17 amino acids. The coding DNA is unavailable. CDR3 sequence: CASSRPPSGAMNTEAFF.

CDR3 sequence reads: CASSSHRSHYGYTF. The chain links TRBV5-6 to TRBJ1-2; lacking DNA, the TRBD1 call made by TCRdb goes unchecked. This CDR3 region has 14 residues. This entry has no DNA. Germline-derived CDR1 and CDR2 are SGHDT and YYEEEE.

The chain carries TRBV6-1 and TRBJ1-3; the D call of TRBD1 rests on TCRdb alone, since no DNA is present to check it. The CDR3 contains 15 residues. No DNA sequence is on record. CDR1 MNHNS and CDR2 SASEGT come from the germline V gene. CDR3 region: CASSTRMSSGNTIYF.